This entry lists 19 T cell receptor beta chains sequenced from one sample in a study of blood T cell repertoires in COVID-19. TCRdb's copy holds only in-frame clones and misses some; the assay was immunoSEQ multiplex PCR. This table has almost 200,000 clones, 70% to 90% appearing once. The specimen sequenced was peripheral blood. These receptors came from a woman aged 70-85 years with acute or convalescent COVID-19.

J is TRBJ2-7 and V is TRBV6-5; TRBD1 agrees at 8 bases. The germline gives CDR1 MNHEY, CDR2 SVGAGI. The CDR3 loop spans 15 amino acids. The trim removed 8 bases at V and 6 bases at J, leaving 15 bases unmatched. In DNA form, the CDR3 reads TGTGCCAGCCGACCTCGGACAGGGCAGAGATCCGAGCAGTACTTC. As protein: CASRPRTGQRSEQYF.

Here the CDR3 reads CATSRTSGWNEQFF. In DNA, the CDR3 is TGTGCCACCAGCAGGACTAGCGGTTGGAATGAGCAGTTCTTC. V usage is TRBV15 and J usage is TRBJ2-1; TRBD2 agrees at 9 bases. Germline V CDR1 and CDR2: LNHNV, YYDKDF (reference sequence). Losses at the gene ends were 3 bases for V and 7 bases for J; bases not matched to a gene: 4. CDR3 size: 14 residues.

This clone was seen just once. The gene calls are TRBV2 and TRBJ1-2, with 10 bases identical to TRBD1. V was clipped by 4 bases and J by 2 bases; unmatched bases: 10. CDR1 is SNHLY and CDR2 is FYNNEI in the germline V gene. The CDR3 loop spans 17 amino acids. The CDR3: CASSGQGAPPLNYGYTF. The CDR3 DNA is TGTGCCAGCAGTGGACAGGGGGCGCCTCCGTTGAACTATGGCTACACCTTC.

The CDR3 DNA reads as TGCGCCAGCAGCGAGAGGGACGAGCAGTACTTC. It specifies CASSERDEQYF. The genes are TRBV5-1 and TRBJ2-7; possible D gene TRBD2, 5 bases. There are 11 residues in the CDR3. The germline gives CDR1 SGHRS, CDR2 YFSETQ. V dropped 4 bases and J dropped 5 bases, with 7 bases sitting between them.

The V call is TRBV19, the J call TRBJ2-7; 9 bases align to TRBD2. The CDR3 is made up of 14 amino acids. The J segment lost 0 bases and the V segment lost 4 bases, leaving 1 base of the junction unmatched. Germline V gives CDR1 LNHDA, CDR2 SQIVND (reference sequence). The CDR3 region is CASSTSGNSYEQYF. The CDR3 DNA reads TGTGCCAGTAGTACTAGCGGGAACTCCTACGAGCAGTACTTC. The variable domain in full, with the rest retrieved from reference TRBV19 and TRBJ2-7, is DGGITQSPKYLFRKEGQNVTLSCEQNLNHDAMYWYRQDPGQGLRLIYYSQIVNDFQKGDIAEGYSVSREKKESFPLTVTSAQKNPTAFYLCASSTSGNSYEQYFGPGTRLTVT.

Details on this clone: The same CDR3 also results from other DNA sequences found in this sample. CDR3 bases: TGTGCCAGCAGTGGACAGGGGGCCTCCTACGAGCAGTACTTC. Amino acids: CASSGQGASYEQYF. The chain carries TRBV2 and TRBJ2-7; TRBD1 agrees at 10 bases. J was trimmed by 0 bases and V by 4 bases; bases with no gene match: 0. This CDR3 spans 14 amino acids. CDR1 and CDR2 from the germline V gene are SNHLY and FYNNEI.

The chain couples TRBV13 to TRBJ1-4, with no clear D. Deletions cut 2 bases from V and 7 bases from J, with 8 bases between. Germline CDR1 is PRHDT and CDR2 is FYEKMQ (reference sequence). This CDR3 has 13 residues. The DNA for the CDR3 is TGTGCCAGCAGCTTACGTGGCCTTGAAAAACTGTTTTTT. This encodes CASSLRGLEKLFF.

The chain uses TRBV6-2 or TRBV6-3 and TRBJ2-7; possible D gene TRBD2, 6 bases. V shed 5 bases and J shed 2 bases, with 13 bases lying between them. The germline CDR1 and CDR2 sequences are MNHEY and SVGEGT. The CDR3 is 14 residues long. The CDR3 is CASSQGLVPYEQYF. The CDR3 coding sequence is TGTGCCAGCAGTCAGGGACTGGTACCCTACGAGCAGTACTTC.

V usage is TRBV7-6 and J usage is TRBJ1-5; the D is unclear. Germline CDR1 SGHVS, CDR2 FNYEAQ. The CDR3 has 13 amino acids. V shed 1 base and J shed 5 bases, with 6 bases lying between them. The CDR3 is CASSLGEDQPQHF. In DNA form, the CDR3 reads TGTGCCAGCAGCTTAGGGGAGGATCAGCCCCAGCATTTT.

V usage is TRBV6-1 and J usage is TRBJ2-2; no definite D call. Germline lookup yields CDR1 MNHNS and CDR2 SASEGT. The V end lost 3 bases, the J end lost 1 base, and 6 bases lay between the germline ends. The CDR3 totals 14 residues. CDR3 region: CASSDRQNTGELFF. The CDR3 DNA is TGTGCCAGCAGTGACCGACAGAACACCGGGGAGCTGTTTTTT.

The chain recombines TRBV5-6 with TRBJ2-7; weak D call: TRBD2 (5 bases). Trimming pared 2 bases from V and 0 bases from J, leaving 12 bases between. This CDR3 contains 15 residues. Germline CDR1 and CDR2: SGHDT and YYEEEE. The CDR3 reads CASSLFGITSYEQYF. Written as DNA, the CDR3 is TGTGCCAGCAGCTTATTCGGGATCACCTCCTACGAGCAGTACTTC.

The chain recombines TRBV19 with TRBJ2-1; 8 positions agree with TRBD2. This CDR3 has 15 residues. V lost 8 bases to trimming and J lost 9 bases; unmatched junction nucleotides: 15. Germline-derived CDR1 and CDR2 are LNHDA and SQIVND (reference sequence). CDR3: CASRKYQAGGVEQFF. Here the CDR3 DNA reads TGTGCCAGTCGAAAATATCAGGCGGGGGGAGTTGAGCAGTTCTTC.

The genes are TRBV19 and TRBJ1-5, with D possibly TRBD1 on 6 matching bases. This CDR3 region has 15 residues. Germline values: CDR1 LNHDA, CDR2 SQIVND (reference sequence). The ends were cut back, 2 bases at V and 4 bases at J, with 12 bases in the middle. DNA of the CDR3: TGTGCCAGTAGTATATGGGGGCGCGAGAATCAGCCCCAGCATTTT. Amino acids: CASSIWGRENQPQHF.

The CDR3 protein is CSVGRQDTEAFF. In DNA, the CDR3 is TGCAGCGTTGGCCGTCAGGACACTGAAGCTTTCTTT. This chain joins TRBV29-1 and TRBJ1-1; no reliable D call. The germline gives CDR1 SQVTM, CDR2 ANQGSEA. The germline V and J ends were trimmed by 4 bases and 3 bases, with 9 bases remaining between them. The CDR3 spans 12 residues.

The CDR3 region is CASSGQSTREQFF. For the CDR3, the DNA is TGCGCCAGCAGCGGACAGAGTACCAGGGAGCAGTTCTTC. The V and J genes are TRBV5-1 and TRBJ2-1, with D possibly TRBD1 on 6 matching bases. The V gene lost 4 bases and the J gene lost 10 bases, with 15 bases spanning the gap. CDR1 is SGHRS, CDR2 YFSETQ, per germline. The CDR3 length is 13 residues.

The chain combines TRBV7-2 with TRBJ2-3; 7 bases align to TRBD1. Germline V gene lookup returns CDR1 SGHTA and CDR2 FQGNSA. The CDR3 is 13 residues long. V was pared by 5 bases and J by 4 bases, with 3 bases of the junction left unmatched. CDR3 residues: CASSPQGADTQYF. CDR3 nucleotide sequence: TGTGCCAGCAGCCCTCAGGGGGCAGATACGCAGTATTTT.

V and J are TRBV10-2 and TRBJ2-3, with TRBD2 matching over 13 bases. The V and J ends lost 6 bases and 5 bases, in that order; junction bases with no gene match: 2. The CDR3 has 14 residues. Per the germline V gene, CDR1 is WSHSY and CDR2 is SAAADI. CDR3 coding DNA: TGCGCCAGCAGACTAGCGGGGGGGAAAGATACGCAGTATTTT. The encoded protein is CASRLAGGKDTQYF.

This chain links TRBV19 with TRBJ2-3, with unresolved D. Germline V gene lookup returns CDR1 LNHDA and CDR2 SQIVND (reference sequence). V dropped 3 bases and J dropped 0 bases, with 7 bases sitting between them. The CDR3 runs 14 residues. The CDR3 loop is CASSMAESTDTQYF. The CDR3 DNA is TGTGCCAGTAGTATGGCGGAAAGCACAGATACGCAGTATTTT.

There are a few counts of this clone. V gene TRBV4-1 combines with J gene TRBJ1-1, with D tentatively TRBD1 (6 bases). Between the trimmed V and J ends, which lost 5 bases and 3 bases, there was a span of 13 bases. The germline V gene encodes CDR1 MGHRA and CDR2 YSYEKL. This CDR3 has 14 residues. CDR3 nucleotide sequence: TGCGCCAGCAGCAGGGGGTGGTTGGACACTGAAGCTTTCTTT. As protein: CASSRGWLDTEAFF.